This TCR beta chain was found in a study of vaccination and CD4 T cells after COVID-19 (dated by TCRdb to between 2022 and 2023). For the study in its entirety: Every convalescent patient had a positive nasal swab PCR test for SARS-CoV-2, with mild disease in roughly ten patients and severe disease in one. In the convalescent cohort there were six males and four females, among whom were two Hispanic individuals, seven Caucasians, two Asians and one multiracial person. Each participant got two doses of either the Pfizer-BioNTech BNT162b2 vaccine (n=8) or the Moderna mRNA-1273 vaccine (n=2). Post-COVID blood samples from convalescent patients were collected a median of around 110 days after diagnosis, with a range of 35 to 161 days. Post-vaccine blood samples were taken a median of 72 days after the second vaccine dose, with a range of about 13 to 250 days. For a few convalescent patients, samples were collected at an early post-vaccination timepoint (day 14) as well as at a late post-vaccination timepoint (days 161 to 241). Culture stimuli were overlapping spike peptide pools from SARS-CoV-2 and from the common cold coronaviruses HCoV-NL63, HCoV-OC43 and HCoV-229E. Control cultures used a CEFX viral epitope pool as positive control, an HIV-1 Nef peptide pool as negative control, or no peptide. In around ten COVID-19 convalescent patients and a handful of infection-naive healthy vaccine recipients, the spike-specific CD4+ TCR repertoire before mRNA vaccination was compared with the repertoire after mRNA vaccination.

What the time point label conveys for this sample: late sampling 161 to 241 days after vaccination in three convalescent patients. This specimen's treatment or condition label, interpreted: approximately 11-day PBMC culture with coronavirus spike peptide pools or control peptides (ViraFEST assay). The study used the ViraFEST assay, which expanded antigen-specific T cells with peptide pools and then identified expanded clonotypes by TCR sequencing. The convalescent patients' positive SARS-CoV-2 PCR tests were from March to December 2020, which was before the Alpha, Beta and Delta variants emerged in the United States. Around 2 million PBMCs per well were cultured in IMDM with approximately 5% human AB serum and 8 to 10 IU/ml IL-2, plus 10 ug/ml peptide pools. Half of the culture medium was replaced with fresh IL-2-containing medium on days 3 and 7. After 10 to 11 days of culture, CD4+ T cells were isolated by negative selection with the EasySep CD4+ T cell isolation kit. PBMCs were separated from whole blood using Ficoll-Paque Plus gradient centrifugation and then either used fresh or cryopreserved at -140C. In general, triplicate wells were set up for every culture condition.

Library construction relied on PCR. DNA from cultured CD4+ T cells underwent TCR sequencing with the Oncomine TCR Beta short-read assay at the Johns Hopkins FTIC core. The QIAamp micro DNA kit was used to extract genomic DNA from the cultured CD4+ T cells. Oncomine TCR Beta libraries made from cultured CD4+ T cells were pooled using unique dual indexes and sequenced on an Illumina iSeq 100. As for the authors' bioinformatics: Non-productive sequences were removed, and CDR3s that did not start with C, did not end with F or W, or were shorter than 7 amino acids were discarded. The MANAFEST web application identified antigen-specific clonotypes by comparing peptide-stimulated wells against reference wells and other culture wells. Positive clones required FDR below 0.05, an odds ratio above 5, and productive frequency above 0.1% in at least two of three replicate wells. A clonotype was classed as cross-reactive if the clonotype showed significant expansion both in SARS-CoV-2 spike wells and in at least one common cold coronavirus spike condition. Using R version 3.6.1, CDR3 homology was evaluated through Levenshtein distances (stringdist) along with unrooted phylogenetic trees (ape). TCRdb reanalyzed the raw reads on its own, using fastp at Q25 for trimming and MiXCR for clone calling, and kept in-frame beta chains. Every distinct CDR3 protein forms one entry, paired with its most common genes and DNA. The V and J calls here are based on TCRdb, not the publication. In this sample the table shows about 24,000 distinct CDR3 sequences, 40% to 55% of which occur a single time. The top ten hold about 4.3% of the sample.

On this clonotype: Its antigen specificity is not known. Base qualities are not recorded, but no much larger clone differs from it by a single base.

Findings and caveats that apply to the study as a whole: In convalescent patients, a median around 90% of post-vaccine SARS-CoV-2-reactive clones were detected only after vaccination, suggesting vaccine-specific priming. Of the vaccine-specific clones found in convalescent patients, nearly all (304 of 307) were mono-reactive for SARS-CoV-2 spike instead of being cross-reactive with common cold coronaviruses. The median number of SARS-CoV-2-reactive clonotypes rose from 21 after infection to 35 to 45 after vaccination, but the change was not significant. The number of convalescent patients in the study was relatively small, and the study did not examine early timepoints following natural infection.

The CDR3 runs 14 residues from the cysteine to the phenylalanine. The sequence is cut down to CDR3 DNA, 42 bases in frame from base 1. For CDR1 and CDR2, the germline V gene (reference sequence) lists SEHNR and FQNEAQ. V is pared back by 1 base and J by 5 bases, with 11 bases lying between the germline termini. The sequence was obtained from a human donor who had recovered from COVID-19. The V and J genes are TRBV7-9 and TRBJ1-2; TRBD1 is a possible D gene, resting on 6 matching bases. This specimen consisted of CD4+ T cells from blood, cultured in vitro, obtained about 7 months after SARS-CoV-2 vaccination. The DNA sequence follows: TGTGCCAGCAGCTTAGGGGGGACACGATATGGCTACACCTTC. It translates to CASSLGGTRYGYTF. Reference TRBV7-9 and TRBJ1-2 genes cover what lies past the CDR3, so the full variable domain is DTGVSQNPRHKITKRGQNVTFRCDPISEHNRLYWYRQTLGQGPEFLTYFQNEAQLEKSRLLSDRFSAERPKGSFSTLEIQRTEQGDSAMYLCASSLGGTRYGYTFGSGTRLTVV.